Shown below are 2 T cell receptor beta chains from a single sample sequenced in a study of cytomegalovirus exposure and HLA in healthy donors. The PCR contained 60 Vbeta and 13 Jbeta primers. Generated by immunoSEQ multiplex PCR, the TCRdb table keeps only in-frame clones and is missing some. The sample lists around 25,000 clones, 75% to 85% occurring once. The sample comprised PBMCs. These receptors all come from a male donor in good health and CMV-seronegative.

The chain couples TRBV6-4 to TRBJ2-2; D possibly corresponds to TRBD1 (6 bases). This CDR3 is 16 amino acids long. V was shortened by 3 bases and J by 5 bases, with 16 bases between the two germline ends. Germline assignment: CDR1 MRHNA and CDR2 SNTAGT. The CDR3 loop reads CASSETGYSGTGELFF. CDR3 DNA: TGTGCCAGCAGTGAGACAGGCTATTCGGGGACCGGGGAGCTGTTTTTT.

J is TRBJ2-5 and V is TRBV27, with 8 bases identical to TRBD2. The V and J ends lost 4 bases and 4 bases, in that order; junction bases with no gene match: 11. Germline-derived CDR1 and CDR2 are MNHEY and SMNVEV (reference sequence). This CDR3 comprises 16 residues. DNA for the CDR3: TGTGCCAGCAGTTCTTCCCTTAGCGGGGTACCAGAGACCCAGTACTTC. Protein product: CASSSSLSGVPETQYF.